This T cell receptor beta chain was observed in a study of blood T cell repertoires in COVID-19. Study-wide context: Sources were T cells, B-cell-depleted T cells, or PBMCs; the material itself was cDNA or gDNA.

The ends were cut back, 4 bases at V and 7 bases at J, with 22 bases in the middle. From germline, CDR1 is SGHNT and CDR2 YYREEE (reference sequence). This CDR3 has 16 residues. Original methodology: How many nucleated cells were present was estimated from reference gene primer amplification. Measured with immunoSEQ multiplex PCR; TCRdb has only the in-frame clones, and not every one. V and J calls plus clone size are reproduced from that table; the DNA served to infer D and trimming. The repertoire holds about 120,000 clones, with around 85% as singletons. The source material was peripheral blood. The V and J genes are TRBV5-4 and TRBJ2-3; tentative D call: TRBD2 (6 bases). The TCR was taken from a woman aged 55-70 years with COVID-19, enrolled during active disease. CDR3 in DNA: TGTGCCAGCAGCCTACCGGGACTCCAAATTCTTCATACGCAGTATTTT. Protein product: CASSLPGLQILHTQYF. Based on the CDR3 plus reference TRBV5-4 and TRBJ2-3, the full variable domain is ETGVTQSPTHLIKTRGQQVTLRCSSQSGHNTVSWYQQALGQGPQFIFQYYREEENGRGNFPPRFSGLQFPNYSSELNVNALELDDSALYLCASSLPGLQILHTQYFGPGTRLTVL.